The entry that follows covers one T cell receptor (beta chain) sequence. Its antigen is undetermined. Germline CDR1 SEHNR, CDR2 FQNEAQ (reference sequence). V was pared by 1 base and J by 5 bases, with 13 bases between. CDR3 size: 15 residues. The donors were members of the roughly 130-subject validation cohort (separate from the roughly 660-subject first cohort). Repertoires were generated with immunoSEQ multiplex PCR, while TCRdb's copy carries only in-frame clones and drops some. The sample includes about 140,000 clones, almost 85% of them seen just once. The sample is drawn from a study of cytomegalovirus exposure and HLA in healthy donors. Study-level findings and limits: Reports showed the classifier diagnosing cytomegalovirus status with high specificity and sensitivity. The listing of about 150 TCR beta chains classed them as cytomegalovirus-associated.

Source material: PBMCs. The source is a woman under 40 in good health and CMV-seronegative. V is TRBV7-9 and J is TRBJ2-3, with a weak D call TRBD2 (7 bases). The CDR3 DNA is TGTGCCAGCAGCTTAGTGCGGGGGCTTGGAGATACGCAGTATTTT. Translated: CASSLVRGLGDTQYF.